The TCR beta chain under discussion was sequenced for a study of identical twins. Study-wide results and caveats: It was out-of-frame TCR alpha sharing in monozygotic twins that models underestimated. Memory repertoires lacked the insertion deficit that abundant cord blood beta clonotypes showed.

CDR3 size: 12 residues. Trimming removed 5 bases from V and 7 bases from J, with 9 bases in between. No donor was unhealthy or non-Caucasian. MiXCR, applied by TCRdb to the 5' RACE reads, yields one record per CDR3 protein. The data show 1,800,000 or so distinct CDR3 sequences, less than 35% seen once. This clonotype has at least ten counts. What it binds is not known. The chain couples TRBV12-3 or TRBV12-4 to TRBJ1-5; D call uncertain. The sequence was collected from a newborn girl in good health. The sample comprised cord blood. The CDR3 nucleotides read TGTGCCAGCAGTCCTCACCCCCAGCCCCAGCATTTT. Translated, it gives CASSPHPQPQHF.